These 29 T cell receptor beta chains originate from one sample sequenced in a study of tumor-infiltrating lymphocytes in primary liver carcinoma. Extraction also yielded germline DNA, while blood RNA was obtained from unsorted whole blood. TCR beta cDNA was reverse-transcribed from roughly 520 ng of total RNA. The reaction used a constant-region primer and ProtoScript II reverse transcriptase. Investigators got TCR beta libraries out of three nested multiplex PCR rounds, done with slightly modified ARM-PCR. For approximately 10 cycles apiece, the opening two PCR rounds ran with TRBV1-TRBV30 forward primers and a C-beta reverse primer. TCRdb recomputed calls from the multiplex PCR reads with MiXCR, one row per CDR3 protein. The profile shows 330,000 or so distinct CDR3 sequences, approximately 64% of them singletons. The sequencing sample was made of peripheral blood. The receptor source for this set is a man between 40 and 49 years old with primary liver carcinoma and hepatitis B virus infection.

Comments on this clonotype: A read error may explain this, as a much larger clone is one base away. The chain joins TRBV5-6 to TRBJ2-1; D ambiguous. The CDR3 is 14 amino acids. The germline gives CDR1 SGHDT, CDR2 YYEEEE. The V and J ends lost 6 bases and 7 bases respectively, with 17 bases between them. CDR3 sequence reads: CASNLEPVRNEQFF. CDR3 in DNA: TGTGCCAGCAACTTAGAGCCGGTGAGGAATGAGCAGTTCTTC.

On this clonotype: A much larger clonotype is one base distant, so this may be a read error. The genes are TRBV4-3 and TRBJ2-1; 7 positions agree with TRBD2. Germline V gene lookup returns CDR1 LGHNA and CDR2 YSLEER. This CDR3 region has 17 residues. The V segment lost 0 bases and the J segment 6 bases; nucleotides outside the gene matches: 11. The CDR3 region is CASSQDLTSRTVNEQFF. Written as DNA, the CDR3 is TGCGCCAGCAGCCAAGATTTGACTAGCAGGACTGTCAATGAGCAGTTCTTC.

In regard to this clonotype: A read error may be the cause here, since a much bigger clone is one base away. The CDR3 carries no conserved terminal phenylalanine or tryptophan, so it likely arises from a read error. The V and J genes are TRBV10-3 and TRBJ1-2; TRBD1 agrees at 12 bases. Unmatched junction bases numbered 8, after V lost 4 bases and J lost 8 bases. The germline V gene has CDR1 ENHRY and CDR2 SYGVKD. This CDR3 spans 15 amino acids. CDR3 in amino acids: CAISAQGQGASGYTL. For the CDR3, the DNA is TGTGCCATCAGTGCGCAGGGACAGGGGGCGTCGGGCTACACCCTC.

This clonotype was found many times. The rearrangement uses TRBV6-5 and TRBJ2-3, with 7 bases that match TRBD1. CDR3 length equals 16 residues. The V gene's germline CDR1 is MNHEY and CDR2 SVGAGI. V lost 5 bases to trimming and J lost 4 bases; unmatched junction nucleotides: 12. The CDR3 region is CASSGTGAGRSDTQYF. For the CDR3, the DNA is TGTGCCAGCAGTGGAACAGGGGCCGGGCGGTCAGATACGCAGTATTTT.

The chain uses TRBV14 and TRBJ2-2, with a tentative D call TRBD1 (5 bases). The CDR3 loop spans 15 amino acids. V was trimmed by 1 base and J by 4 bases, leaving 10 bases between them. The V gene's germline CDR1 is SGHDN and CDR2 FVKESK. The CDR3 spells CASSQVRVGTGELFF. The CDR3 DNA follows: TGTGCCAGCAGCCAAGTCAGGGTTGGCACCGGGGAGCTGTTTTTT.

The V gene is TRBV11-3, the J gene TRBJ2-1; D not certain. V lost 2 bases and J lost 9, with 8 bases in between. The CDR3 loop spans 12 amino acids. CDR1 is SGHNT and CDR2 is YENEEA in the germline V gene. Here the CDR3 DNA reads TGTGCCAGCAGCTTAAACCCCGGTGAGCAGTTCTTC. It encodes CASSLNPGEQFF.

The V call is TRBV20-1, the J call TRBJ2-1, with 9 bases matching TRBD2. V shed 6 bases and J 9 bases; nucleotides not matched to a gene: 9. This CDR3 contains 13 residues. Germline CDR1 and CDR2: DFQATT and SNEGSKA (reference sequence). The CDR3 region has the DNA TGCAGTGCCCTGGGACTAGCCCAGGGTGAGCAGTTCTTC. Residues: CSALGLAQGEQFF.

Notes on this clonotype: One base away lies a much larger clone, so this may be a sequencing read error. The chain recombines TRBV10-3 with TRBJ2-7; possibly TRBD1 for D (5 bases). Germline CDR1 is ENHRY and CDR2 is SYGVKD. The CDR3 is 15 residues long. The CDR3, as DNA: TGTACCATCAGGGAACAGGCGACAACCCCCTACGAGCAGTACTTC. It codes for CTIREQATTPYEQYF.

Comment on this clonotype: This clone may be a read error of a much larger clone one base away. The chain recombines TRBV6-2 or TRBV6-3 with TRBJ2-3; D is perhaps TRBD2 (5 bases). Germline V CDR1 and CDR2: MNHEY, SVGEGT. This CDR3 has 15 residues. The V and J ends lost 6 bases and 3 bases respectively, with 16 bases between them. CDR3 sequence: CASSLDEGATDTQYF. Written as DNA, the CDR3 is TGTGCCAGCAGCCTAGACGAGGGAGCGACAGATACGCAGTATTTT.

The CDR3 bases are TGCGCCAGCAGCTTGGCTCGGGGAAGGGGTGAAAATGAGCAGTTCTTC. The encoded protein is CASSLARGRGENEQFF. The chain carries TRBV5-1 and TRBJ2-1; D is possibly TRBD1 or TRBD2 (5 bases each). Trimming left V 0 bases short and J 7 bases short, with 17 bases between. The length of the CDR3 is 16 residues. Per the germline V gene, CDR1 is SGHRS and CDR2 is YFSETQ.

V usage is TRBV5-5 and J usage is TRBJ2-6; D call uncertain. Germline CDR1 SGHKS, CDR2 YYEKEE (reference sequence). V lost 6 bases and J 3 bases, leaving 7 bases between the germline ends. The CDR3 is made up of 13 amino acids. The CDR3 nucleotides are TGTGCCAGCACCACGATTGGGGCCAACGTCCTGACTTTC. Amino acid sequence: CASTTIGANVLTF. The complete variable domain, with remaining parts taken from reference TRBV5-5 and TRBJ2-6, reads DAGVTQSPTHLIKTRGQQVTLRCSPISGHKSVSWYQQVLGQGPQFIFQYYEKEERGRGNFPDRFSARQFPNYSSELNVNALLLGDSALYLCASTTIGANVLTFGAGSRLTVL.

Points on this clonotype: Sequence at one end of the junction differs from germline and may be a read error. The gene calls are TRBV6-5 and TRBJ1-4; 8 bases match TRBD1. This CDR3 is built from 15 residues. CDR1 and CDR2 (germline): MNHEY, SVGAGI. The CDR3 DNA follows: TGTGTCAGCAGTTACTGGACAGGGACTAGTGAAAAACTGTTTTTT. Residues: CVSSYWTGTSEKLFF.

This clonotype showed up many times. The CDR3 nucleotides are TGTGCCAGCAGCTTAGGAGCTCAGGCTAGAAATGAAGCTTTCTTT. Its protein product is CASSLGAQARNEAFF. The V call is TRBV11-1, the J call TRBJ1-1; no definite D call. Germline CDR1 is SGHAT and CDR2 is FQDESV (reference sequence). The CDR3 runs 15 residues. With 1 base removed from V and 7 bases from J, the gap between germline ends came to 16 bases.

This clonotype has ten or more counts. The rearrangement links TRBV6-5 to TRBJ2-1; D may be TRBD1 (5 bases). The CDR3 sequence is 13 residues long. Trimming pared 10 bases from V and 8 bases from J, leaving 18 bases between. The germline gives CDR1 MNHEY, CDR2 SVGAGI. CDR3 loop: CAIQGINADEQFF. The DNA of the CDR3 is TGTGCCATCCAGGGTATCAACGCGGATGAGCAGTTCTTC.

In this sample, this clonotype turned up many times. The V and J genes are TRBV11-2 and TRBJ2-3; possible D gene TRBD2, 6 bases. The CDR3 is made up of 15 amino acids. V was trimmed by 5 bases and J by 3 bases, leaving 15 bases between them. Germline V gives CDR1 SGHAT, CDR2 FQNNGV. The CDR3 bases are TGTGCCAGCAGCCCGGGACTTACGGCAACAGATACGCAGTATTTT. It codes for CASSPGLTATDTQYF.

In regard to this clonotype: A much larger clone differs from this one at a single base, so this may be a read error. The chain couples TRBV10-1 to TRBJ2-3; TRBD2 is a possible D gene (5 bases). V was cut by 7 bases and J by 6 bases, with 23 bases left in between. CDR1 and CDR2 from the germline V gene are WNHNN and SYGVQD (reference sequence). The CDR3 consists of 16 residues. Here the CDR3 DNA reads TGCGCCAGCAATCCCCCCGGGGTCGTAGAAAGGGATACGCAGTATTTT. Translating gives CASNPPGVVERDTQYF.

This clonotype has a count of ten or more. V is TRBV29-1 and J is TRBJ2-7; D is unresolved. There are 11 residues in the CDR3. Looked up from germline, CDR1 is SQVTM and CDR2 is ANQGSEA. V dropped 3 bases and J dropped 4 bases, with 7 bases sitting between them. This chain's CDR3 is CSVEENYEQYF. Written as DNA, the CDR3 is TGCAGCGTTGAGGAGAATTACGAGCAGTACTTC.

As to this clonotype: Given a much more abundant clone one base away, this may be a read error. J is TRBJ2-1 and V is TRBV13; tentatively, D is TRBD1 or TRBD2 (5 bases each). The CDR3 covers 14 residues. Trimming stripped 3 bases from V and 4 bases from J, with 10 bases between. In germline, CDR1 is PRHDT, CDR2 FYEKMQ (reference sequence). In DNA, the CDR3 is TGTGCCAGCAGCTTTGGCAGGGAGTACAATGAGCAGTTCTTC. Translation: CASSFGREYNEQFF.

This chain links TRBV4-2 with TRBJ1-4; D call uncertain. The CDR3 has 17 residues. The germline V gene has CDR1 LGHNA and CDR2 YNFKEQ. V lost 0 bases, J lost 13 bases, and 24 bases lay in between. As DNA, the CDR3 is TGTGCCAGCAGCCAAGATCCCTACGGGGATGTGACGGGAAGACTGTTTTTT. Translated: CASSQDPYGDVTGRLFF.

In its sample, this clonotype was seen many times. The chain is built from TRBV11-2 and TRBJ2-2; no firm D call. Trimming left V 5 bases short and J 6 bases short, with 7 bases between. Looked up from germline, CDR1 is SGHAT and CDR2 is FQNNGV. The CDR3 runs 12 residues. For the CDR3, the DNA is TGTGCCAGCAGCCTAAGGTCCGGGGAGCTGTTTTTT. Its protein product is CASSLRSGELFF.

To note about this clonotype: One junction end disagrees with the germline gene, perhaps due to a read error. This CDR3 reads CASSPKGFPYDQYF. CDR3 DNA: TGTGCCAGCAGCCCCAAAGGTTTCCCCTACGATCAGTACTTC. The V and J genes are TRBV5-4 and TRBJ2-7; D is unclear. Looked up from germline, CDR1 is SGHNT and CDR2 is YYREEE (reference sequence). The CDR3 extends over 14 amino acids.

Ten or more counts support this clonotype. The V and J genes are TRBV4-3 and TRBJ2-1; D possibly corresponds to TRBD2 (7 bases). Germline values: CDR1 LGHNA, CDR2 YSLEER. The CDR3 spans 13 residues. V was trimmed by 5 bases and J by 8 bases, leaving 13 bases between them. CDR3 in DNA: TGCGCCAGCAGCGAGGGGGGGGACCATGAGCAGTTCTTC. It codes for CASSEGGDHEQFF.

The chain is built from TRBV5-6 and TRBJ2-1; D uncertain. V was shortened by 0 bases and J by 8 bases, with 9 bases between the two germline ends. Germline lookup yields CDR1 SGHDT and CDR2 YYEEEE. The CDR3 sequence is 13 residues long. CDR3 nucleotides: TGTGCCAGCAGCTTGGGTAGCCTATATGAGCAGTTCTTC. Protein: CASSLGSLYEQFF.

The sample holds many counts of this clonotype. The chain joins TRBV6-5 to TRBJ1-2; D gene uncertain. V lost 0 bases to trimming and J lost 7 bases, with 15 bases between them. Germline lookup yields CDR1 MNHEY and CDR2 SVGAGI. The CDR3 is 15 residues long. CDR3 region: CASSYSISKGGGYTF. CDR3 bases: TGTGCCAGCAGTTACTCGATTTCGAAAGGAGGTGGCTACACCTTC.

Comments on this clonotype: The conserved phenylalanine or tryptophan normally closing the CDR3 is absent here, so this likely arose from a read error. V gene TRBV11-2 combines with J gene TRBJ2-3; tentative D call: TRBD1 (6 bases). The CDR3 has 18 residues. Germline lookup yields CDR1 SGHAT and CDR2 FQNNGV. For the CDR3, the DNA is TGTACCAGCAGCATCCTCCCGGGACACCAAAGGAGAACAGATGCGCAGTATATT. As protein: CTSSILPGHQRRTDAQYI.

On this clonotype: Since a much larger clone is just one base distant, this may be a read error. The chain carries TRBV6-1 and TRBJ1-5; no firm D call. Germline V lookup: CDR1 MNHNS, CDR2 SASEGT. The CDR3 contains 14 residues. V was pared by 5 bases and J by 4 bases, with 12 bases between. The DNA of the CDR3 is TGTGCCAGCAGTCAGGACGGATGGAATCAGCCCCAGCATTTT. Protein: CASSQDGWNQPQHF.

This clonotype rates as medium-sized. The chain is built from TRBV6-2 or TRBV6-3 and TRBJ1-5; no firm D call. Germline CDR1 and CDR2: MNHEY and SVGEGT. The CDR3 sequence is 14 residues long. The V gene lost 2 bases and the J gene lost 7 bases, with 12 bases spanning the gap. This CDR3 is CASSYAGWRQPQHF. DNA of the CDR3: TGTGCCAGCAGTTACGCGGGTTGGAGACAGCCCCAGCATTTT.

With regard to this clonotype: This clone may be a read error of a much larger clone one base away. This chain joins TRBV14 and TRBJ1-6, with no clear D. Trimming took off 4 bases at V and 16 bases at J, with 14 bases between the two ends. CDR1 SGHDN and CDR2 FVKESK come from the germline V gene. This CDR3 is 12 amino acids long. The CDR3 region is CASSRRDMVLHF. The DNA for the CDR3 is TGTGCCAGCAGCCGACGTGACATGGTTCTCCACTTT.

This chain joins TRBV20-1 and TRBJ2-6; weak D call: TRBD1 (7 bases). The germline gives CDR1 DFQATT, CDR2 SNEGSKA (reference sequence). The CDR3 consists of 15 residues. V lost 5 bases, J lost 3 bases, and 14 bases lay in between. The DNA for the CDR3 is TGCAGTGCTGGCGCAGGGGGAGGTGGGGCCAACGTCCTGACTTTC. This translates into CSAGAGGGGANVLTF.